The sequence of this T cell receptor (beta chain) was determined in a study of circulating CD8 cells and anti-PD-1 response in melanoma. Each library started from around 14 ng of total RNA using the QIAseq Immune Repertoire TCR panel. MiXCR, run by TCRdb on the reads, gives a single entry per CDR3 protein. The sample records approximately 900 distinct CDR3 sequences, less than 7% being singletons. Overall study findings and caveats: PD-1 and DPOS subsets showed similar, higher clonality than DNEG. Only baseline and M1 samples entered the published repertoire comparisons.

Germline trimming cut 5 bases from V and 3 bases from J; bases unmatched to any gene: 7. The CDR3 has 15 residues. Germline-derived CDR1 and CDR2 are MNHEY and SMNVEV (reference sequence). By sample share, this clonotype is large. The antigen is not known. From live CD3+CD8+TCRalphabeta+ cells, four PD-1 and/or TIGIT subsets were sorted. The chain uses TRBV27 and TRBJ2-7; 10 bases match TRBD2. This specimen was CD8+ T cells from PBMCs, taken at baseline or after one month of anti-PD-1 therapy (not recorded which). This TCR was recovered from a human donor with melanoma. DNA for the CDR3: TGTGCCAGCAGTGGGGGACTAGCGTTGGTCTACGAGCAGTACTTC. Its protein is CASSGGLALVYEQYF.